This T cell receptor (beta chain) was sequenced in a study of CD8 T cells in ankylosing spondylitis. General study findings and limits: Disease-associated clonotypes exhibited CD8+ identity and were relatively infrequent in peripheral blood. Significantly higher representation of disease-linked clones was reported for matched ankylosing spondylitis synovial fluid. Ankylosing spondylitis blood appeared to carry a characteristic TCR beta motif of roughly 8 highly homologous variants. Earlier work had already found some motif variants in reactive arthritis synovial fluid and blood.

TCRdb reprocessed the 5' RACE reads via MiXCR and lists one record per CDR3 protein. In the table there are approximately 220,000 distinct CDR3 sequences, about a quarter of which are singletons. This clonotype was detected ten times or more. The target antigen is unknown. V shed 1 base and J 6 bases; nucleotides not matched to a gene: 2. The CDR3 totals 14 residues. CDR1 SGHRS and CDR2 YFSETQ come from the germline V gene. The rearrangement uses TRBV5-1 and TRBJ1-4; 8 bases align to TRBD1. Sequencing input: blood, either unsorted or a sorted T cell fraction (not recorded which). The clonotype was recovered from a male donor with ankylosing spondylitis or in good health (not recorded which). The CDR3 DNA follows: TGCGCCAGCAGCTTGAAGGGACAGGATGAAAAACTGTTTTTT. Amino acids: CASSLKGQDEKLFF.